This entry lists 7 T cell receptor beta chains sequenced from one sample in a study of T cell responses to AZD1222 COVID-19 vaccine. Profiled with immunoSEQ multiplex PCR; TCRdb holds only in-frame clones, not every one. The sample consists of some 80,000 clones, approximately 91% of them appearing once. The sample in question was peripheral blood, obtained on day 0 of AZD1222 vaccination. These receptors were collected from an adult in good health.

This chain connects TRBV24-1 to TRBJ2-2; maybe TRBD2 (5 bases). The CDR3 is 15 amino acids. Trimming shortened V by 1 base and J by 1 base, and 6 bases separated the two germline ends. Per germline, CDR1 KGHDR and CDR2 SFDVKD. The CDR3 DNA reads TGTGCCACCAGTGATTTTGAGGGGAACACCGGGGAGCTGTTTTTT. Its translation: CATSDFEGNTGELFF.

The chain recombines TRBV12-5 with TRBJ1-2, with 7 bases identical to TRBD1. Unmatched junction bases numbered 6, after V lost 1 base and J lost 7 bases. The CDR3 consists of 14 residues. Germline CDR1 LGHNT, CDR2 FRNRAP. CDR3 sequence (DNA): TGTGCTAGTGGTTTGGACACAGGGGTGGGTGGCTACACCTTC. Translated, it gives CASGLDTGVGGYTF.

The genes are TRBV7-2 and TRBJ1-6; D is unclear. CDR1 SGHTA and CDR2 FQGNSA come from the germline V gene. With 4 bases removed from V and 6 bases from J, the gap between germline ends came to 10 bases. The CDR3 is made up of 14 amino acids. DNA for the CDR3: TGTGCCAGCAGCTCGGACGGACTTAATTCACCCCTCCACTTT. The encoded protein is CASSSDGLNSPLHF.

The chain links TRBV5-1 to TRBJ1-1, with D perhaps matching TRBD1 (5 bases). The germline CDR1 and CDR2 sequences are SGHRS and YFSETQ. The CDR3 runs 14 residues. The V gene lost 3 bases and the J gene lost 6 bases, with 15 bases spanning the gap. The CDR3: CASSSQGEFAEAFF. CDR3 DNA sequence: TGCGCCAGCAGCTCCCAGGGTGAATTCGCTGAAGCTTTCTTT.

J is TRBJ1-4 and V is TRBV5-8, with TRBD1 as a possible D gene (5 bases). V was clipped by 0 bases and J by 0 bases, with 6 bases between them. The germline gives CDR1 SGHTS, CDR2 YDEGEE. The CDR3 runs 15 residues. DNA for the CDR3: TGTGCCAGCAGCTTGGTGGGGGCAACTAATGAAAAACTGTTTTTT. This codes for CASSLVGATNEKLFF.

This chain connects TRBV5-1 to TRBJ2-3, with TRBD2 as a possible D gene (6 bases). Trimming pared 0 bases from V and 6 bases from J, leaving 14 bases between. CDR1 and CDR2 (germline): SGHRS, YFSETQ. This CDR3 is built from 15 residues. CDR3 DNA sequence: TGCGCCAGCAGCTTGGGACTAGTGGGGAGGGATACGCAGTATTTT. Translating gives CASSLGLVGRDTQYF.

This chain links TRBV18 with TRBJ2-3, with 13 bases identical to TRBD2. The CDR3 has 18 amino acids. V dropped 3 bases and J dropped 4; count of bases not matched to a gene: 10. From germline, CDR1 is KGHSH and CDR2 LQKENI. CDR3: CASSPTGLAGTPPDTQYF. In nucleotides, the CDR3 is TGTGCCAGCTCACCCACGGGACTAGCGGGGACCCCCCCAGATACGCAGTATTTT.